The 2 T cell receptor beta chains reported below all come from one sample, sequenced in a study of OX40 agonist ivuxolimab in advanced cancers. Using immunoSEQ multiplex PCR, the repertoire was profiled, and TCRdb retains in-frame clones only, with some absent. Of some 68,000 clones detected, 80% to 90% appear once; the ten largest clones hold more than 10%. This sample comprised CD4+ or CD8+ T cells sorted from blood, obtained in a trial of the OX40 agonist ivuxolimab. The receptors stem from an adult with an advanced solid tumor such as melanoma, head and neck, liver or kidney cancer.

The CDR3 nucleotides are TGTGCCAGCAGCTTAAGGGCGGTCCCCTCCTACGAGCAGTACTTC. This gives the protein CASSLRAVPSYEQYF. The chain links TRBV7-3 to TRBJ2-7; D call uncertain. Per the germline V gene, CDR1 is SGHTA and CDR2 is FQGTGA. V was shortened by 1 base and J by 0 bases, with 10 bases between the two germline ends. CDR3 size: 15 residues. Based on the CDR3 plus reference TRBV7-3 and TRBJ2-7, the full variable domain is GAGVSQTPSNKVTEKGKYVELRCDPISGHTALYWYRQSLGQGPEFLIYFQGTGAADDSGLPNDRFFAVRPEGSVSTLKIQRTERGDSAVYLCASSLRAVPSYEQYFGPGTRLTVT.

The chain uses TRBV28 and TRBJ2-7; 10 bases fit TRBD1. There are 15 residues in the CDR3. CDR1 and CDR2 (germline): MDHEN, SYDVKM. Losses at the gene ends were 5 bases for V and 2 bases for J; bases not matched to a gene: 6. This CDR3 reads CASSGSGTGAYEQYF. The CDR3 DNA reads TGTGCCAGCAGTGGGTCCGGGACAGGGGCCTACGAGCAGTACTTC. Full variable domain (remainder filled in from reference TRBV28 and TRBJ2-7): DVKVTQSSRYLVKRTGEKVFLECVQDMDHENMFWYRQDPGLGLRLIYFSYDVKMKEKGDIPEGYSVSREKKERFSLILESASTNQTSMYLCASSGSGTGAYEQYFGPGTRLTVT.